Shown below are 8 T cell receptor beta chains from a single sample sequenced in a study of blood T cell repertoires in COVID-19. This table comes from immunoSEQ multiplex PCR, and its TCRdb copy is limited to in-frame clones, with some not included. The data contain 200,000 to 250,000 clones, 70% to 90% of them singletons. The sequenced material came from peripheral blood. The source is a man aged 35 to 55 with acute or convalescent COVID-19.

The chain combines TRBV7-2 with TRBJ2-3, with 7 positions matching TRBD2. Trimming cost V 2 bases and J 6 bases; bases outside gene matches: 8. The CDR3 is 15 amino acids. Germline V gene data show CDR1 as SGHTA and CDR2 as FQGNSA. The CDR3 nucleotides read TGTGCCAGCAGCTTAAATGGGGGGGGATGGGATACGCAGTATTTT. This sequence encodes CASSLNGGGWDTQYF.

The V and J genes are TRBV28 and TRBJ1-1, with 8 positions matching TRBD1. Looked up from germline, CDR1 is MDHEN and CDR2 is SYDVKM. This CDR3 has 15 amino acids. V trimming: 4 bases; J trimming: 3 bases; junction bases outside the gene matches: 7. The CDR3: CASSSRGQGDTEAFF. CDR3 bases: TGTGCCAGCAGTTCGCGTGGACAGGGAGACACTGAAGCTTTCTTT. Looking up the rest from reference TRBV28 and TRBJ1-1 gives the full variable domain: DVKVTQSSRYLVKRTGEKVFLECVQDMDHENMFWYRQDPGLGLRLIYFSYDVKMKEKGDIPEGYSVSREKKERFSLILESASTNQTSMYLCASSSRGQGDTEAFFGQGTRLTVV.

The chain joins TRBV11-1 to TRBJ2-5; tentatively, D is TRBD2 (5 bases). The CDR3 spans 16 residues. Germline V gives CDR1 SGHAT, CDR2 FQDESV (reference sequence). Trimming shortened V by 1 base and J by 0 bases, and 12 bases separated the two germline ends. This CDR3 is CASSLGLRGNQETQYF. Here the CDR3 DNA reads TGTGCCAGCAGCTTAGGTCTCCGGGGAAACCAAGAGACCCAGTACTTC.

The chain is built from TRBV7-6 and TRBJ1-6, with a tentative D call TRBD1 (5 bases). Per germline, CDR1 SGHVS and CDR2 FNYEAQ. There are 15 residues in the CDR3. With 5 bases removed from V and 3 bases from J, the gap between germline ends came to 11 bases. CDR3 in DNA: TGTGCCAGCAGCCCCGACAGCAACTATAATTCACCCCTCCACTTT. Its translation is CASSPDSNYNSPLHF. Looking up the rest from reference TRBV7-6 and TRBJ1-6 gives the full variable domain: GAGVSQSPRYKVTKRGQDVALRCDPISGHVSLYWYRQALGQGPEFLTYFNYEAQQDKSGLPNDRFSAERPEGSISTLTIQRTEQRDSAMYRCASSPDSNYNSPLHFGNGTRLTVT.

The chain employs TRBV27 and TRBJ2-3; perhaps TRBD2 as D (7 bases). V shed 2 bases and J shed 5 bases, with 14 bases lying between them. CDR1 is MNHEY and CDR2 is SMNVEV in the germline V gene (reference sequence). The CDR3 totals 15 residues. For the CDR3, the DNA is TGTGCCAGCAGTTTAGGGCGGGGGCTTCTAGATACGCAGTATTTT. Encoded protein: CASSLGRGLLDTQYF.

The chain uses TRBV6-2 or TRBV6-3 and TRBJ1-6; D is uncertain. The CDR3 is 18 amino acids. Trimming removed 4 bases at V and 0 bases at J, with 16 bases between. CDR1 MNHEY and CDR2 SVGEGT come from the germline V gene. As DNA, the CDR3 is TGTGCCAGCAGTTCCTCCGGTGTGGGGAGCTCCTATAATTCACCCCTCCACTTT. This gives the protein CASSSSGVGSSYNSPLHF.

The chain has TRBV12-3 or TRBV12-4 and TRBJ1-2; 8 bases are shared with TRBD1. Unmatched junction bases numbered 5, after V lost 6 bases and J lost 5 bases. The CDR3 spans 13 residues. CDR3 sequence: CASRTDREYGYTF. Written as DNA, the CDR3 is TGTGCCAGCAGAACGGACAGGGAGTATGGCTACACCTTC.

The rearrangement links TRBV4-1 to TRBJ2-1, with D possibly TRBD1 on 5 matching bases. The CDR3 extends over 16 amino acids. The V gene lost 3 bases and the J gene lost 4 bases, with 16 bases spanning the gap. Germline loops: CDR1 MGHRA, CDR2 YSYEKL. The CDR3 region is CASSQPGMRSYNEQFF. As DNA, the CDR3 is TGCGCCAGCAGCCAGCCAGGGATGAGGTCTTACAATGAGCAGTTCTTC.